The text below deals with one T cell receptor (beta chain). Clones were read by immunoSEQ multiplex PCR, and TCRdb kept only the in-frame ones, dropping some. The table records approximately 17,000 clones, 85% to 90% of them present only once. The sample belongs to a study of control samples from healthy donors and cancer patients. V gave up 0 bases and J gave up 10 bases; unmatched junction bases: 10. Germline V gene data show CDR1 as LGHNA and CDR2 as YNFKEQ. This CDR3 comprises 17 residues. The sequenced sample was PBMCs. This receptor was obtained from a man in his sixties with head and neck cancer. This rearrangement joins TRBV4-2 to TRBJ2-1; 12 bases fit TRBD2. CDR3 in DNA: TGTGCCAGCAGCCAAGATCGATCGACTAGCGGGGGATCCGAGCAGTTCTTC. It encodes CASSQDRSTSGGSEQFF.